This is a list of T cell receptor beta chains from one sample in a study of OX40 agonist ivuxolimab in advanced cancers. Sequencing used immunoSEQ multiplex PCR; TCRdb keeps in-frame clones, though not all of them. The sample contains around 29,000 clones, 70% to 90% of which appear only once. The sample here was CD4+ or CD8+ T cells sorted from blood, taken in a trial of the OX40 agonist ivuxolimab. These receptors all come from an adult with an advanced solid tumor such as melanoma, head and neck, liver or kidney cancer. Each CDR3 is given with its conserved first and last residue. Fields, in order: J gene, D gene, V gene, clone size, CDR3 protein, CDR3 DNA. The D gene is left open where the match is weak. The listing skips clone size in some rows; elsewhere it reads once, few, many or a size class.

J: TRBJ2-7; D: TRBD1; V: TRBV6-6; size: NA; CDR3: CASSSGTASYEQYF; DNA: TGTGCCAGCAGCTCCGGGACAGCCAGCTACGAGCAGTACTTC
J: TRBJ2-2; D: TRBD1; V: TRBV5-6; size: NA; CDR3: CASLQGPYTGELFF; DNA: TGTGCCAGTCTACAGGGGCCTTACACCGGGGAGCTGTTTTTT
J: TRBJ2-3; D: TRBD2; V: TRBV19; size: NA; CDR3: CASSIVGSGGPLTDTQYF; DNA: TGTGCCAGTAGTATAGTGGGTAGCGGGGGTCCACTCACAGATACGCAGTATTTT
J: TRBJ2-2; D: NA; V: TRBV28; size: NA; CDR3: CASSPPLGGELFF; DNA: TGTGCCAGCAGTCCCCCCCTGGGCGGGGAGCTGTTTTTT
J: TRBJ2-7; D: NA; V: TRBV7-9; size: NA; CDR3: CASSFGFGTDFYSYEQYF; DNA: TGTGCCAGCAGCTTTGGCTTCGGGACGGACTTCTACTCCTACGAGCAGTACTTC
J: TRBJ2-1; D: NA; V: TRBV7-9; size: once; CDR3: CASSSADDEQFF; DNA: TGTGCCAGCAGCTCAGCTGACGATGAGCAGTTCTTC
J: TRBJ2-1; D: NA; V: TRBV7-9; size: NA; CDR3: CASSSVGGQFF; DNA: TGCGCCAGCAGCTCCGTGGGAGGGCAGTTCTTC
J: TRBJ2-1; D: NA; V: TRBV27; size: NA; CDR3: CASRTGTPYNEQFF; DNA: TGTGCCAGCAGAACAGGGACCCCCTACAATGAGCAGTTCTTC
J: TRBJ1-5; D: TRBD1; V: TRBV5-5; size: NA; CDR3: CASSWTGGQPQHF; DNA: TGTGCCAGCAGCTGGACAGGTGGCCAGCCCCAGCATTTT
J: TRBJ2-7; D: NA; V: TRBV19; size: NA; CDR3: CASSDAGVNNEQYF; DNA: TGTGCCAGTAGTGATGCAGGGGTGAACAACGAGCAGTACTTC
J: TRBJ2-5; D: NA; V: TRBV21-1; size: NA; CDR3: CASVWGRVGQETQYF; DNA: TGTGCCAGCGTATGGGGAAGGGTTGGGCAAGAGACCCAGTACTTC
J: TRBJ2-2; D: NA; V: TRBV5-6; size: NA; CDR3: CASSDQGTGELFF; DNA: TGTGCCAGCAGCGACCAGGGTACCGGGGAGCTGTTTTTT
J: TRBJ1-1; D: TRBD1; V: TRBV10-1; size: few; CDR3: CASSGAGQGSLDTEAFF; DNA: TGCGCCAGCAGTGGTGCGGGACAGGGGAGTTTGGACACTGAAGCTTTCTTT
J: TRBJ2-2; D: TRBD2; V: TRBV5-1; size: NA; CDR3: CASSLVGQRGGPPPGELFF; DNA: TGCGCCAGCAGCTTGGTAGGGCAGCGGGGGGGCCCACCTCCCGGGGAGCTGTTTTTT
J: TRBJ2-1; D: NA; V: TRBV29-1; size: NA; CDR3: CSVELGGIEQFF; DNA: TGCAGCGTTGAGCTGGGGGGAATTGAGCAGTTCTTC
J: TRBJ2-3; D: NA; V: TRBV27; size: NA; CDR3: CASSLMPGGTDTQYF; DNA: TGTGCCAGCAGTTTGATGCCAGGGGGCACAGATACGCAGTATTTT
J: TRBJ1-5; D: NA; V: TRBV2; size: NA; CDR3: CASRGRDQPQHF; DNA: TGTGCCAGCAGGGGCAGAGATCAGCCCCAGCATTTT
J: TRBJ1-5; D: NA; V: TRBV9; size: NA; CDR3: CASSGGINSNQPQHF; DNA: TGTGCCAGCAGCGGGGGGATAAATAGCAATCAGCCCCAGCATTTT
J: TRBJ2-2; D: TRBD1; V: TRBV15; size: NA; CDR3: CATGQGQGFGELFF; DNA: TGTGCCACCGGGCAAGGACAGGGGTTTGGGGAGCTGTTTTTT